This is a list of T cell receptor beta chains from one sample in a study of cytomegalovirus exposure and HLA in healthy donors. Assay: immunoSEQ multiplex PCR; the TCRdb copy retains only in-frame clones and omits some. The sample lists about 190,000 clones, around 77% occurring once. Sequencing input: PBMCs. Receptors originate from a young woman in good health and CMV-seronegative. The CDR3 runs from the conserved cysteine through the conserved F or W. D genes are given only for firm matches. Rows give clone size only sometimes, using once, few, many, or a class for an expanded clone.

D gene,V gene,clone size,J gene,CDR3 DNA,CDR3 protein
NA,TRBV7-9,few,TRBJ2-6,TGTGCCAGCAGACAGGACATCCACTCTGGGGCCAACGTCCTGACTTTC,CASRQDIHSGANVLTF
TRBD2,TRBV5-1,NA,TRBJ2-3,TGCGCCAGCAGCTTACCTCGAGCGGGGGTGGTAAGCACAGATACGCAGTATTTT,CASSLPRAGVVSTDTQYF
TRBD1,TRBV18,few,TRBJ2-5,TGTGCCAGCTCACCACTCCCTGACAGGGGCCAAGAGACCCAGTACTTC,CASSPLPDRGQETQYF
TRBD1,TRBV18,NA,TRBJ2-3,TGTGCCAGCTCACCTAGAGGACAGGGAACAGATACGCAGTATTTT,CASSPRGQGTDTQYF
NA,TRBV7-3,few,TRBJ2-7,TGTGCCAGCAGCCTCCAAGACGGAGGCGAGCAGTACTTC,CASSLQDGGEQYF
NA,TRBV10-3,once,TRBJ2-2,TGTGCCATCAGTGTGCTTCCTAGTCGCGACGCCGGGGAGCTGTTTTTT,CAISVLPSRDAGELFF
NA,TRBV27,few,TRBJ2-7,TGTGCCAGCAGTCCCCGCGGCGTCATCTACGAGCAGTACTTC,CASSPRGVIYEQYF
TRBD1,TRBV28,NA,TRBJ2-5,TGTGCCAGCAGTACCGGACAGGGGGGGACCCAGTACTTC,CASSTGQGGTQYF
TRBD1,TRBV7-2,few,TRBJ2-2,TGTGCCAGCAGCTTCGGGCAGGGGGCGGGGACCGGGGAGCTGTTTTTT,CASSFGQGAGTGELFF
NA,TRBV30,NA,TRBJ2-1,TGTGCCTGGAGGGAGGGTTATTACAATGAGCAGTTCTTC,CAWREGYYNEQFF
NA,TRBV5-4,few,TRBJ1-1,TGTGCCAGCAGCCCCGGGTTGCAGAACACTGAAGCTTTCTTT,CASSPGLQNTEAFF
NA,TRBV20-1,NA,TRBJ1-4,TGCAGTGCTTTACGGAATGAAAAACTGTTTTTT,CSALRNEKLFF
NA,TRBV6-1,NA,TRBJ1-4,TGTGCCAGCAGTGTTCCAGGGCTCACTAATGAAAAACTGTTTTTT,CASSVPGLTNEKLFF
NA,TRBV6-1,NA,TRBJ1-6,TGTGCCAGCAGCACCGACAGATATAATTCACCCCTCCACTTT,CASSTDRYNSPLHF
TRBD2,TRBV7-9,NA,TRBJ2-1,TGTGCCAGCAGCTTGGGACTAAACAATGAGCAGTTCTTC,CASSLGLNNEQFF
NA,TRBV6-1,NA,TRBJ1-3,TGTGCCAGCAGTGCGCCCCAGGGTCGGTCTGGAAACACCATATATTTT,CASSAPQGRSGNTIYF
NA,TRBV5-1,NA,TRBJ2-3,TGCGCCAGCAGCACAGACAGTTTAATGGGGTCAGATACGCAGTATTTT,CASSTDSLMGSDTQYF
TRBD1,TRBV7-9,NA,TRBJ1-1,TGTGCCAGCAGCTTTCAGGGGGCGGTTGGGGTAGCTTTCTTT,CASSFQGAVGVAFF
TRBD2,TRBV6-6,few,TRBJ2-1,TGTGCCAGCAGTTTTTCTTTAGCGGGGGGGCCCAATGAGCAGTTCTTC,CASSFSLAGGPNEQFF
NA,TRBV4-1,few,TRBJ1-2,TGCGCCAGCAGCCAACAGGGTGGCAACTATGGCTACACCTTC,CASSQQGGNYGYTF
NA,TRBV28,NA,TRBJ2-5,TGTGCCAGCAGTTTAGGAGGACTCCTCCAAGAGACCCAGTACTTC,CASSLGGLLQETQYF
NA,TRBV30,NA,TRBJ2-1,TGTGCCTGGAGTCTATTCTACAATGAGCAGTTCTTC,CAWSLFYNEQFF
NA,TRBV21-1,NA,TRBJ2-5,TGTGCCAGCAGAGAACGACGGGCGGACAGGGGTCGGGAGACCCAGTACTTC,CASRERRADRGRETQYF
TRBD1,TRBV28,NA,TRBJ1-1,TGTGCCAGCAGTCTCGAACAGGGGCTGGTCACTGAAGCTTTCTTT,CASSLEQGLVTEAFF
TRBD2,TRBV10-3,NA,TRBJ2-1,TGTGCCATCAGTGAGCCTAGCGGAGACCGGAGGGAGCAGTTCTTC,CAISEPSGDRREQFF
NA,TRBV5-1,NA,TRBJ2-3,TGCGCCAGCAGCTTGACCGCTGGCCTTGGCACAGATACGCAGTATTTT,CASSLTAGLGTDTQYF
TRBD2,TRBV7-3,NA,TRBJ2-3,TGTGCCAGCAGCTTAATCGGGACTAGCGTGAATACGCAGTATTTT,CASSLIGTSVNTQYF
NA,TRBV5-6,NA,TRBJ2-7,TGTGCCAGCAGCTTGGAGGGGGGGCTCTCCGAGCAGTACTTC,CASSLEGGLSEQYF
TRBD2,TRBV27,NA,TRBJ2-7,TGTGCCAGCAGAGTCCTAGCGGGTTCCTACGAGCAGTACTTC,CASRVLAGSYEQYF
TRBD1,TRBV6-5,NA,TRBJ2-3,TGTGCCAGCAGCCTAAACAGGGGTATCACAGATACGCAGTATTTT,CASSLNRGITDTQYF
NA,TRBV4-2,NA,TRBJ2-5,TGTGCCAGCAGCCAAGTTCGCCAAGAGACCCAGTACTTC,CASSQVRQETQYF
NA,TRBV28,NA,TRBJ1-2,TGTGCCAGCAGTTTTGGGGCCCCTAGCTATGGCTACACCTTC,CASSFGAPSYGYTF
TRBD2,TRBV7-6,NA,TRBJ2-7,TGTGCCAGCAGCCTGACTAGCGGGACCCCTGGGCAGTACTTC,CASSLTSGTPGQYF
NA,TRBV28,NA,TRBJ2-2,TGTGCCAGCAGTTTGATTAGATCCGGACATCTGACGAACACCGGGGAGCTGTTTTTT,CASSLIRSGHLTNTGELFF
NA,TRBV28,NA,TRBJ1-2,TGTGCCAGCACATACGGGGAGAGCTATGGCTACACCTTC,CASTYGESYGYTF
TRBD1,TRBV27,NA,TRBJ1-2,TGTGCCAGCAGCAAACAGGGGGCCTATGGCTACACCTTC,CASSKQGAYGYTF
NA,TRBV28,few,TRBJ2-7,TGTGCCAGCAGTTTTTTACAGTCGGCAGACTCCTACGAGCAGTACTTC,CASSFLQSADSYEQYF
NA,TRBV30,NA,TRBJ1-6,TGTGCCTGGTCGGCGGAAACCACCTCCTCTAATTCACCCCTCCACTTT,CAWSAETTSSNSPLHF
TRBD1,TRBV10-1,NA,TRBJ1-4,TGCGCCAGCAAAGGGGGCGAGGTAGATGAAAAACTGTTTTTT,CASKGGEVDEKLFF
NA,TRBV19,NA,TRBJ1-5,TGTGCCATATCACGCCAGGGGAATCAGCCCCAGCATTTT,CAISRQGNQPQHF
TRBD1,TRBV2,NA,TRBJ1-5,TGTGCCAGCAGTACCGGGACAGGCAATCAGCCCCAGCATTTT,CASSTGTGNQPQHF
TRBD2,TRBV4-1,NA,TRBJ2-7,TGCGCCAGCAGCCCCCCGACCCCGGGACTACAAAATTACGAGCAGTACTTC,CASSPPTPGLQNYEQYF
NA,TRBV27,NA,TRBJ1-6,TGTGCCAGCAGGTGGCAGGGTTCACCCCTCCACTTT,CASRWQGSPLHF
TRBD1,TRBV6-6,NA,TRBJ1-6,TGTGCCAGCAGATGGACAGGGAATTCACCCCTCCACTTT,CASRWTGNSPLHF
TRBD2,TRBV27,NA,TRBJ2-5,TGTGCCAGCAAAGGGACTAGCGGGAGGGGCGGGACCCAGTACTTC,CASKGTSGRGGTQYF
NA,TRBV25-1,NA,TRBJ2-3,TGTGCCAGCAGTCGATTTGCCAGGGAATACACAGATACGCAGTATTTT,CASSRFAREYTDTQYF
NA,TRBV10-1,NA,TRBJ1-1,TGCGCCACCAAACAGGGTGAAGAAGCTTTCTTT,CATKQGEEAFF
NA,TRBV4-1,NA,TRBJ2-3,TGCGCCAGCAGCCAAGACAGGGGGGTGGCAGATACGCAGTATTTT,CASSQDRGVADTQYF
NA,TRBV5-6,NA,TRBJ1-1,TGTGCCAGCAGCTTGGACAGGATGAACACTGAAGCTTTCTTT,CASSLDRMNTEAFF
TRBD1,TRBV5-1,NA,TRBJ1-5,TGCGCCAGCAGCCAGGGACAGGGGTCCAATCAGCCCCAGCATTTT,CASSQGQGSNQPQHF
NA,TRBV2,NA,TRBJ2-7,TGTGCCAGCAGGACAGCCGCCTACGAGCAGTACTTC,CASRTAAYEQYF
NA,TRBV30,NA,TRBJ1-2,TGTGCCTGGCAGACAGGATTAAGCTATGGCTACACCTTC,CAWQTGLSYGYTF